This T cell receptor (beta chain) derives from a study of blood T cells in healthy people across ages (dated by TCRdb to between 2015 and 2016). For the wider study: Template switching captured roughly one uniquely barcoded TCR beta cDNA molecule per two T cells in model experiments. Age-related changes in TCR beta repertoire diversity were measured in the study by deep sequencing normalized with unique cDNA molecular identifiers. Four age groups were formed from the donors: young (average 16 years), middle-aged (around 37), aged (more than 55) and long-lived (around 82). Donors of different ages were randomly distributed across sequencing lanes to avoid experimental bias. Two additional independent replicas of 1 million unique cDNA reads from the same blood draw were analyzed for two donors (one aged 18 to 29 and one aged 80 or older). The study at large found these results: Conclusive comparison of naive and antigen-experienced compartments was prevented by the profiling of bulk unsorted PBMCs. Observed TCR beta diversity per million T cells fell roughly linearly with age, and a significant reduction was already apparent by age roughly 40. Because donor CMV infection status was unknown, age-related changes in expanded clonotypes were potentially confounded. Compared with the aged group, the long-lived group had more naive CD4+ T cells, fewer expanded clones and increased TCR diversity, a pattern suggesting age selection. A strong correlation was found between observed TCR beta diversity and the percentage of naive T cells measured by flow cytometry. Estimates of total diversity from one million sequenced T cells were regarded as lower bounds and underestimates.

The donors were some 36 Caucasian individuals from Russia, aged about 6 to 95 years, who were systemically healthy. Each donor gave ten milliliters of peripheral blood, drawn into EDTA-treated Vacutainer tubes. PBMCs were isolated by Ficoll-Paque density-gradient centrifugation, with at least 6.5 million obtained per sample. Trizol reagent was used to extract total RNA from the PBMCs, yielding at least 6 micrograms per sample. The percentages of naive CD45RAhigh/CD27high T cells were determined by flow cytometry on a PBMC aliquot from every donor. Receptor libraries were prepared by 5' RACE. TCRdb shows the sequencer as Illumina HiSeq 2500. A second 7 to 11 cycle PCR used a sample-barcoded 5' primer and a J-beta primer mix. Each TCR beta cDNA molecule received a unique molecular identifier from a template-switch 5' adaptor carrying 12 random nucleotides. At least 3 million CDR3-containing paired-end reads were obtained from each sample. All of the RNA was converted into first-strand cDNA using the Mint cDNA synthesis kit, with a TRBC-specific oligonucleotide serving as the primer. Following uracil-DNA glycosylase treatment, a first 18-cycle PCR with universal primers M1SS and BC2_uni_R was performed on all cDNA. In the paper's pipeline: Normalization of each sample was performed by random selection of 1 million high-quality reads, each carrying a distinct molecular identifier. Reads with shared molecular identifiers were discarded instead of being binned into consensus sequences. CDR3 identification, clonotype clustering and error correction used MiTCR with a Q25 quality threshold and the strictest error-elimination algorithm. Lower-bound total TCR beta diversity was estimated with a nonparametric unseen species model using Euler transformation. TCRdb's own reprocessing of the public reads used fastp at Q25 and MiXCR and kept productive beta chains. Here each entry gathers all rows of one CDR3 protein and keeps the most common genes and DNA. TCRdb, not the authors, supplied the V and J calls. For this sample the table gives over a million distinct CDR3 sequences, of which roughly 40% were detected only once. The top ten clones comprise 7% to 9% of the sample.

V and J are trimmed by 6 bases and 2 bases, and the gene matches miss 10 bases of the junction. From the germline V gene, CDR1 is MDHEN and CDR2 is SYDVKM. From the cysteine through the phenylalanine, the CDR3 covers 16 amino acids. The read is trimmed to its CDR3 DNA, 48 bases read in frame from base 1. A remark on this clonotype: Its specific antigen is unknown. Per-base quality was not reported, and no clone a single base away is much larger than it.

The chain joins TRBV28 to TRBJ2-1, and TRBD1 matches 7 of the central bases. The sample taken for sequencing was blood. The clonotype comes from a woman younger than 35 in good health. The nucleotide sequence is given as TGTGCCAGCAGCTTCCCCGGGACAGTTCCCTACAATGAGCAGTTCTTC. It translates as CASSFPGTVPYNEQFF.